In this sample, the clone carrying this TCR beta chain turned up a few times. The antigen remains undetermined. The data originate from a study of vaccination effects on CD4 cells after COVID-19. Broader study findings: A shortage of convalescent patients and an absence of early post-infection timepoints characterized the study. At late timepoints after vaccination, vaccine- and infection-induced clones shrank markedly.

Only in-frame clones appear in the TCRdb table, and some are missing; sequencing was by immunoSEQ multiplex PCR. The data contain about 28,000 clones, less than 75% of them singletons. This CDR3 has 16 residues. V lost 2 bases and J lost 8, with 19 bases in between. The V gene's germline CDR1 is LGHDT and CDR2 YNNKEL (reference sequence). Expansion of antigen-specific CD4+ T cells with viral peptide pools was carried out by the ViraFEST assay before sequencing. Between days 9 and 11 of culture, CD4+ T cells were separated out. Vaccine administered to participants consisted of two doses of either BNT162b2 or mRNA-1273. Absence of prior SARS-CoV-2 infection characterized the vaccine recipients, who showed negative nucleocapsid antibodies.

This rearrangement joins TRBV3-1 (or the pseudogene TRBV3-2) to TRBJ2-1; D might be TRBD2 (7 bases). The origin of this receptor is a human donor who received a COVID-19 vaccine. The sample consisted of CD4+ T cells from PBMCs cultured with HCoV-NL63 spike peptides, taken after COVID-19 vaccination. CDR3 bases: TGTGCCAGCAGCCAACCCATGGGGGGGCGCATTCATGAGCAGTTCTTC. This encodes CASSQPMGGRIHEQFF.